This record covers a single T cell receptor (beta chain). Its specificity is unknown. This entry comes from a study of OX40 agonist ivuxolimab in advanced cancers. Study as a whole: A male proportion of under 90% was recorded, with mean age about 60 years and range roughly 23 to 90. Study results and limitations: Antigens targeted by the expanded peripheral T cells were not determined.

Trimming pared 11 bases from V and 6 bases from J, leaving 17 bases between. The germline V gene encodes CDR1 LNHDA and CDR2 SQIVND (reference sequence). This CDR3 is built from 12 residues. Data came from immunoSEQ multiplex PCR; TCRdb stores just in-frame clones and leaves some out. The data show approximately 34,000 clones, roughly 86% seen once. The TCR comes from an adult with an advanced solid tumor such as melanoma, head and neck, liver or kidney cancer. The starting material was CD4+ or CD8+ T cells sorted from blood, obtained in a trial of the OX40 agonist ivuxolimab. The rearrangement uses TRBV19 and TRBJ2-7, with D possibly TRBD2 on 6 matching bases. The CDR3 region has the DNA TGTGCCGAACCCCCCGGGAGAGGCGAGCAGTACTTC. It encodes CAEPPGRGEQYF.